These 32 T cell receptor beta chains were sequenced from one sample in a study of blood T cell repertoires in COVID-19 (TCRdb year 2020). Libraries were constructed by the immunoSEQ multiplex PCR assay. The source is immuneACCESS, and TCRdb retained only in-frame sequences with V and J called. Part of the clones is not carried over; for the studies checked, unresolved V genes explain less than half of this, and the remainder is unexplained. The sample table lists roughly 260,000 clones, approximately 82% of them with a count of one. Less than 4% of the sample is in the top ten clones. Sequenced: peripheral blood. These receptors were taken from a young woman with acute or convalescent COVID-19.

The rearrangement links TRBV6-5 to TRBJ1-5, with 7 positions matching TRBD1. Germline assignment: CDR1 MNHEY and CDR2 SVGAGI. The CDR3 is made up of 15 amino acids. V was clipped by 6 bases and J by 2 bases; unmatched bases: 7. The CDR3, as DNA: TGTGCCAGCAGACCTACAGGGGCCGGCAATCAGCCCCAGCATTTT. Residues: CASRPTGAGNQPQHF.

This chain joins TRBV30 and TRBJ2-1, with TRBD1 matching over 10 bases. Germline V gene sequence: CDR1 GTSNPN, CDR2 SVGIG (reference sequence). The ends lost 3 bases at V and 5 bases at J; junction bases unmatched: 10. This CDR3 has 16 amino acids. The CDR3 protein is CAWSIYSGQGNNEQFF. The CDR3 bases are TGTGCCTGGAGCATCTACTCGGGACAGGGGAACAATGAGCAGTTCTTC.

This clone was seen once. J is TRBJ1-6 and V is TRBV6-6; TRBD1 agrees at 10 bases. There are 16 residues in the CDR3. Per germline, CDR1 MNHNY and CDR2 SVGAGI (reference sequence). V shed 8 bases, J shed 0 bases, and the junction held 4 bases outside the gene matches. CDR3 sequence: CASRDRGGSYNSPLHF. Written as DNA, the CDR3 is TGTGCCAGCCGGGACAGGGGCGGCTCCTATAATTCACCCCTCCACTTT.

The V call is TRBV12-3 or TRBV12-4, the J call TRBJ1-2, with TRBD1 identical over 7 bases. Unmatched junction bases numbered 4, after V lost 7 bases and J lost 8 bases. The CDR3 covers 11 residues. CDR3 loop: CASTQGEGYTF. The CDR3 DNA is TGTGCCAGCACCCAGGGGGAAGGCTACACCTTC.

The chain links TRBV11-3 to TRBJ1-5; D gene uncertain. This CDR3 spans 16 amino acids. V lost 2 bases and J 2 bases, leaving 13 bases between the germline ends. The germline gives CDR1 SGHNT, CDR2 YENEEA. The CDR3 reads CASSLLPSPGNQPQHF. The CDR3 DNA reads as TGTGCCAGCAGCTTACTCCCGAGTCCCGGCAATCAGCCCCAGCATTTT.

The rearrangement joins TRBV27 to TRBJ2-3, with D perhaps TRBD2 (6 bases). Per the germline V gene, CDR1 is MNHEY and CDR2 is SMNVEV (reference sequence). V was pared by 6 bases and J by 0 bases, with 19 bases between. CDR3 length: 17 residues. CDR3 loop: CASSPGGVASSTDTQYF. DNA of the CDR3: TGTGCCAGCAGCCCCGGGGGAGTAGCGTCTAGCACAGATACGCAGTATTTT.

The V gene is TRBV19, the J gene TRBJ1-6; tentatively, D is TRBD1 (6 bases). The ends were cut back, 6 bases at V and 0 bases at J, with 27 bases in the middle. The CDR3 contains 21 residues. CDR1 is LNHDA and CDR2 is SQIVND in the germline V gene (reference sequence). CDR3 DNA: TGTGCCAGTAGCCCACTATTAGGTCGTGGGACACAGAGCTCCTATAATTCACCCCTCCACTTT. Translating gives CASSPLLGRGTQSSYNSPLHF.

The chain links TRBV19 to TRBJ1-1; D is undetermined. There are 13 residues in the CDR3. The germline CDR1 and CDR2 sequences are LNHDA and SQIVND (reference sequence). With 7 bases removed from V and 0 bases from J, the gap between germline ends came to 9 bases. The DNA for the CDR3 is TGTGCCAGTATGGGCATTGTGAACACTGAAGCTTTCTTT. Translating gives CASMGIVNTEAFF. Together with reference TRBV19 and TRBJ1-1, the CDR3 gives the full variable domain: DGGITQSPKYLFRKEGQNVTLSCEQNLNHDAMYWYRQDPGQGLRLIYYSQIVNDFQKGDIAEGYSVSREKKESFPLTVTSAQKNPTAFYLCASMGIVNTEAFFGQGTRLTVV.

The chain couples TRBV6-4 to TRBJ2-2; D unclear. Between the trimmed V and J ends, which lost 5 bases and 3 bases, there was a span of 10 bases. Germline-derived CDR1 and CDR2 are MRHNA and SNTAGT. CDR3 length: 14 amino acids. This CDR3 is CASSPLGDTGELFF. The CDR3 bases are TGTGCCAGCAGTCCATTAGGAGACACCGGGGAGCTGTTTTTT.

The chain uses TRBV10-3 and TRBJ2-7, with unresolved D. CDR3 length: 12 amino acids. Germline V gene sequence: CDR1 ENHRY, CDR2 SYGVKD. V lost 3 bases and J lost 5, with 8 bases in between. The CDR3 is CAISDQVNEQYF. The CDR3 DNA reads as TGTGCCATCAGTGATCAGGTCAACGAGCAGTACTTC.

The chain is built from TRBV6-5 and TRBJ1-2; D call uncertain. Trimming left V 0 bases short and J 0 bases short, with 11 bases between. Germline CDR1 reads MNHEY; CDR2 reads SVGAGI. The CDR3 spans 16 residues. Written as DNA, the CDR3 is TGTGCCAGCAGTTACTCGACGCAGACAACTAACTATGGCTACACCTTC. Translating it yields CASSYSTQTTNYGYTF.

The chain has TRBV6-2 or TRBV6-3 and TRBJ1-2, with D perhaps matching TRBD1 (6 bases). This CDR3 comprises 17 residues. Germline CDR1 MNHEY, CDR2 SVGEGT. V was shortened by 2 bases and J by 3 bases, with 19 bases between the two germline ends. CDR3 in amino acids: CASSYPLDQGRDYGYTF. The DNA for the CDR3 is TGTGCCAGCAGTTACCCTTTGGATCAGGGGCGCGACTATGGCTACACCTTC.

The rearrangement links TRBV5-1 to TRBJ1-4; 8 positions agree with TRBD1. The germline gives CDR1 SGHRS, CDR2 YFSETQ. V trimming: 2 bases; J trimming: 5 bases; junction bases outside the gene matches: 5. CDR3 size: 15 residues. The CDR3 protein is CASSFGRGQNEKLFF. CDR3 sequence (DNA): TGCGCCAGCAGCTTTGGCAGGGGGCAAAATGAAAAACTGTTTTTT.

The chain combines TRBV2 with TRBJ2-1; D ambiguous. The length of the CDR3 is 11 residues. The V gene's germline CDR1 is SNHLY and CDR2 FYNNEI. Between the trimmed V and J ends, which lost 1 base and 11 bases, there was a span of 6 bases. CDR3 residues: CASSEGEKQFF. The CDR3 DNA reads TGTGCCAGCAGTGAAGGTGAGAAGCAGTTCTTC.

This clone has only one observation. This chain joins TRBV19 and TRBJ1-2; 7 bases fit TRBD1. The J segment lost 4 bases and the V segment lost 3 bases, leaving 8 bases of the junction unmatched. CDR1 and CDR2 (germline): LNHDA, SQIVND (reference sequence). The length of the CDR3 is 15 residues. The CDR3 coding sequence is TGTGCCAGTAGTATTGGAACAGGGGACCTCTATGGCTACACCTTC. Translated: CASSIGTGDLYGYTF.

The table lists this clone with a few counts. This sequence joins TRBV19 and TRBJ1-5, with TRBD1 matching over 7 bases. Unmatched junction bases numbered 15, after V lost 7 bases and J lost 9 bases. The germline CDR1 and CDR2 sequences are LNHDA and SQIVND (reference sequence). This CDR3 contains 15 residues. DNA for the CDR3: TGTGCCAGTAAGGATGAGGGGGCCCGAGGGACGCCCCAGCATTTT. Encoded protein: CASKDEGARGTPQHF.

The V gene is TRBV6-4, the J gene TRBJ2-1, with 12 bases matching TRBD2. Per the germline V gene, CDR1 is MRHNA and CDR2 is SNTAGT. V was clipped by 5 bases and J by 4 bases; unmatched bases: 3. The CDR3 spans 15 residues. The CDR3 bases are TGTGCCAGCAGTCCCGGGACTAGCGGGTACAATGAGCAGTTCTTC. Protein: CASSPGTSGYNEQFF.

The gene calls are TRBV7-2 and TRBJ1-2; 7 nucleotides line up with TRBD1. The CDR3 runs to 15 residues. V shed 3 bases and J 1 base; nucleotides not matched to a gene: 5. CDR1 is SGHTA, CDR2 FQGNSA, per germline. DNA of the CDR3: TGTGCCAGCAGCTTTTCGGGGACAGATAACTATGGCTACACCTTC. As protein: CASSFSGTDNYGYTF.

The chain is built from TRBV6-5 and TRBJ2-7, with 11 bases identical to TRBD1. The ends lost 8 bases at V and 1 base at J; junction bases unmatched: 7. This CDR3 has 15 amino acids. Germline loops: CDR1 MNHEY, CDR2 SVGAGI. The CDR3 region has the DNA TGTGCCAGCCGCAAGGGGACAGGGGGTTCCTACGAGCAGTACTTC. Protein product: CASRKGTGGSYEQYF.

The chain links TRBV5-4 to TRBJ2-5; 14 bases agree with TRBD2. The CDR3 is 16 amino acids. J gave up 5 bases and V 3 bases, and 6 bases lay outside the gene matches. Germline CDR1 is SGHNT and CDR2 is YYREEE (reference sequence). The DNA of the CDR3 is TGTGCCAGCAGCTACGGGACTAGCGGGAGTTCGGAGACCCAGTACTTC. Translating it yields CASSYGTSGSSETQYF.

The chain links TRBV11-2 to TRBJ2-7; 9 bases fit TRBD2. The V and J ends lost 5 bases and 0 bases, in that order; junction bases with no gene match: 5. Germline CDR1 is SGHAT and CDR2 is FQNNGV. This CDR3 has 15 residues. CDR3 sequence: CASSQLAGLSYEQYF. The CDR3 DNA sequence: TGTGCCAGCAGCCAACTAGCGGGTCTCTCCTACGAGCAGTACTTC.

The V call is TRBV11-3, the J call TRBJ2-4; D call uncertain. Germline loops: CDR1 SGHNT, CDR2 YENEEA. V lost 0 bases to trimming and J lost 0 bases, with 9 bases between them. The CDR3 length is 16 residues. As DNA, the CDR3 is TGTGCCAGCAGCTTAGATTTTCCCATAGCCAAAAACATTCAGTACTTC. Translating it yields CASSLDFPIAKNIQYF.

This chain uses TRBV21-1 with TRBJ2-5; the DNA was not compared with TRBD1, the D call given in the table. TRBV21-1 is listed as a pseudogene. There are 15 residues in the CDR3. CDR3 sequence reads: CASSKEGQTGETQYF. DNA for the CDR3: TGTGCCAGCAGCAAAGAAGGCCAAACAGGGGAGACCCAGTACTTC.

This sequence joins TRBV7-2 and TRBJ2-7; possibly TRBD1 for D (5 bases). This CDR3 contains 14 residues. Trimming pared 5 bases from V and 7 bases from J, leaving 18 bases between. Germline values: CDR1 SGHTA, CDR2 FQGNSA. CDR3 region: CASSLHSPSGEQYF. The CDR3 bases are TGTGCCAGCAGCCTACATAGCCCTTCAGGGGAGCAGTACTTC.

The rearrangement links TRBV6-2 or TRBV6-3 to TRBJ1-2; no clear D gene. Trimming took 5 bases from V and 8 from J, leaving 9 bases between them. The CDR3 is 11 residues long. CDR1 is MNHEY and CDR2 is SVGEGT in the germline V gene. CDR3 sequence (DNA): TGTGCCAGCAGTCCCCCTCCCGGCTACACCTTC. As protein: CASSPPPGYTF.

The chain employs TRBV19 and TRBJ2-3; a weak D match, TRBD1 (5 bases). This CDR3 contains 12 residues. The germline V gene has CDR1 LNHDA and CDR2 SQIVND (reference sequence). V was clipped by 4 bases and J by 6 bases, with 8 bases between them. This chain's CDR3 is CASSSRQDTQYF. The CDR3 bases are TGTGCCAGTAGTAGCCGACAGGATACGCAGTATTTT.

In its sample, this clone was seen once. The chain links TRBV5-1 to TRBJ1-2, with D maybe TRBD1 (6 bases). CDR1 and CDR2 (germline): SGHRS, YFSETQ. Trimming pared 5 bases from V and 7 bases from J, leaving 15 bases between. This CDR3 is 13 amino acids long. The CDR3 is CASSPTGARGYTF. CDR3 in DNA: TGCGCCAGCAGTCCGACAGGCGCCCGTGGCTACACCTTC.

Of note for this clone: Other DNA sequences in the same sample also yield this CDR3. This sequence joins TRBV28 and TRBJ2-2; D possibly corresponds to TRBD2 (5 bases). Germline lookup yields CDR1 MDHEN and CDR2 SYDVKM. The CDR3 is 14 amino acids. The ends were cut back, 5 bases at V and 7 bases at J, with 14 bases in the middle. The CDR3 nucleotides are TGTGCCAGCAGTCCCCTCGGTCGGGGCGGGGAGCTGTTTTTT. It yields the protein CASSPLGRGGELFF.

The V and J genes are TRBV19 and TRBJ2-7, with 10 bases that match TRBD2. The CDR3 runs to 15 residues. Per the germline V gene, CDR1 is LNHDA and CDR2 is SQIVND (reference sequence). Trimming cost V 4 bases and J 7 bases; bases outside gene matches: 10. CDR3 in amino acids: CASSRSRLAGFEQYF. CDR3 DNA sequence: TGTGCCAGTAGTAGATCACGACTAGCGGGTTTTGAGCAGTACTTC.

The chain combines TRBV5-8 with TRBJ1-5; 7 nucleotides align to TRBD1. The CDR3 runs 16 residues. Per the germline V gene, CDR1 is SGHTS and CDR2 is YDEGEE. V lost 4 bases to trimming and J lost 0 bases; unmatched junction nucleotides: 7. CDR3 sequence reads: CASSPHRGYSNQPQHF. The CDR3 nucleotides are TGTGCCAGCAGCCCCCACAGGGGATATAGCAATCAGCCCCAGCATTTT.

The genes are TRBV7-2 and TRBJ2-5, with D perhaps TRBD1 (5 bases). V dropped 5 bases and J dropped 3 bases, with 10 bases sitting between them. Germline V CDR1 and CDR2: SGHTA, FQGNSA. This CDR3 spans 13 amino acids. The CDR3 DNA reads as TGTGCCAGCAGCAGGGGCGTTAAAGAGACCCAGTACTTC. Protein product: CASSRGVKETQYF.

The chain joins TRBV6-2 or TRBV6-3 to TRBJ1-1; no definite D call. This CDR3 is 14 amino acids long. With 1 base removed from V and 1 base from J, the gap between germline ends came to 7 bases. Germline assignment: CDR1 MNHEY and CDR2 SVGEGT. CDR3 amino acids: CASSYYQRNTEAFF. CDR3 nucleotides: TGTGCCAGCAGTTACTACCAGCGGAACACTGAAGCTTTCTTT.